The source of this T cell receptor (beta chain) is a study of vaccination and CD4 T cells after COVID-19. This clonotype was counted a few times. Antigen unknown. Time point: late sampling 161 to 241 days after vaccination in a few convalescent patients. Regarding treatment: roughly nine-day PBMC culture with coronavirus spike peptide pools or control peptides (ViraFEST assay). In germline, CDR1 is SGHTA, CDR2 FQGNSA. The CDR3 loop spans 14 amino acids. V was clipped by 5 bases and J by 0 bases, with 10 bases between them. With the Oncomine TCR Beta short-read assay, DNA from cultured CD4+ T cells was sequenced. Using its own MiXCR run on the PCR reads, TCRdb lists one record per CDR3 protein. The data contain around 25,000 distinct CDR3 sequences, 25% to 30% of them singletons.

The origin of this receptor is a human donor who had recovered from COVID-19. The specimen comprised CD4+ T cells from blood, cultured in vitro, sampled about 7 months after SARS-CoV-2 vaccination. This chain joins TRBV7-2 and TRBJ1-1; D is uncertain. CDR3 protein: CASSPPSLNTEAFF. The CDR3 nucleotides read TGTGCCAGCAGCCCACCTAGTTTGAACACTGAAGCTTTCTTT.